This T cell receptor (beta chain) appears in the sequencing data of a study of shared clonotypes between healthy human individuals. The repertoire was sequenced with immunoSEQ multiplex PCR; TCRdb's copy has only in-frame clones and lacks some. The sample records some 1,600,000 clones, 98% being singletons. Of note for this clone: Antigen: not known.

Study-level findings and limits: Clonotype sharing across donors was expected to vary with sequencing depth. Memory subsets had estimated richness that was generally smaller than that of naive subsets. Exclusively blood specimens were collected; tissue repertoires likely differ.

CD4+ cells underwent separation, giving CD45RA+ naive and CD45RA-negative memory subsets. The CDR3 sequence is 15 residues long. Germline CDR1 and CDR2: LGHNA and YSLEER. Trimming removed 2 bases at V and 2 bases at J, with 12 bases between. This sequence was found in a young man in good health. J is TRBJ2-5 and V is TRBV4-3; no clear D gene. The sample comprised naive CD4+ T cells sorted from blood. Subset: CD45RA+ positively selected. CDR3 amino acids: CASSQNGRIQETQYF. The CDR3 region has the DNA TGCGCCAGCAGCCAAAACGGACGGATTCAAGAGACCCAGTACTTC.